These T cell receptor beta chains were read from a single sample in a study of blood T cell repertoires in COVID-19. TCRdb's table, derived via immunoSEQ multiplex PCR, lists solely in-frame clones and lacks some. Of 200,000 to 300,000 clones listed, about 87% are singletons. The sample taken for sequencing was peripheral blood. The source is a woman aged 25-40 years with COVID-19, enrolled during active disease. Both conserved end residues are part of each CDR3. D genes are given only for firm matches. Size tells how often a clone was seen (once, few, many) or the class of an expanded clone, and some rows leave it out.

v_call	clone_size	j_call	d_call	cdr3_aa	cdr3_nt
TRBV9	-	TRBJ2-3	-	CASSDPRSDTQYF	TGTGCCAGCAGCGACCCGAGATCAGATACGCAGTATTTT
TRBV2	-	TRBJ2-5	TRBD2	CASSDGRSQETQYF	TGTGCCAGCAGTGACGGGAGGAGCCAAGAGACCCAGTACTTC
TRBV2	-	TRBJ2-6	TRBD1	CATKTGVISGANVLTF	TGTGCCACCAAGACAGGGGTGATCTCTGGGGCCAACGTCCTGACTTTC
TRBV5-1	-	TRBJ2-7	TRBD2	CASSPEGGGERYEQYF	TGCGCCAGCAGCCCCGAGGGCGGGGGGGAAAGATACGAGCAGTACTTC
TRBV24-1	-	TRBJ2-3	TRBD2	CATSDPRLAGRTDTQYF	TGTGCCACCAGTGACCCTAGACTAGCGGGGCGCACAGATACGCAGTATTTT
TRBV19	once	TRBJ2-1	-	CASSISSVRNEQFF	TGTGCCAGTAGTATATCTAGCGTTCGAAATGAGCAGTTCTTC
TRBV5-1	-	TRBJ2-7	-	CASSLDWRGGEQYF	TGCGCCAGCAGCTTGGATTGGAGGGGTGGCGAGCAGTACTTC
TRBV6-5	-	TRBJ1-1	-	CASFVGGTEAFF	TGTGCCAGCTTCGTGGGGGGAACTGAAGCTTTCTTT
TRBV19	-	TRBJ2-2	-	CASSGSRPTGELFF	TGTGCCAGTAGCGGGTCTCGTCCCACCGGGGAGCTGTTTTTT
TRBV25-1	-	TRBJ2-3	TRBD1	CASSGWDRSTTDTQYF	TGTGCCAGCAGTGGGTGGGACAGATCCACCACAGATACGCAGTATTTT
TRBV28	-	TRBJ1-1	-	CASSSPGIVTEAFF	TGTGCCAGCAGCTCCCCAGGGATTGTCACTGAAGCTTTCTTT
TRBV3-1/TRBV3-2	-	TRBJ2-1	TRBD2	CASYGLVSNEQFF	TGTGCCAGTTACGGACTAGTCTCCAATGAGCAGTTCTTC
TRBV18	-	TRBJ2-1	-	CASSLSTGNNEQFF	TGTGCCAGCTCCCTCTCTACAGGAAACAATGAGCAGTTCTTC
TRBV20-1	-	TRBJ2-5	TRBD2	CSASPYSGGAGETQYF	TGCAGTGCTAGTCCATATAGCGGGGGGGCTGGAGAGACCCAGTACTTC
TRBV5-4	-	TRBJ2-1	TRBD1	CASSQAGTGVIDEQFF	TGTGCCAGCAGCCAAGCCGGGACAGGGGTTATCGATGAGCAGTTCTTC
TRBV27	-	TRBJ2-6	-	CASSYTAAGANVLTF	TGTGCCAGCAGTTATACCGCGGCTGGGGCCAACGTCCTGACTTTC
TRBV19	-	TRBJ1-2	-	CASSMNPPGDLYGYTF	TGTGCCAGTAGTATGAACCCTCCAGGGGACCTTTATGGCTACACCTTC
TRBV7-8	-	TRBJ2-2	-	CASRGRSTGELFF	TGTGCCAGCAGGGGCCGGTCCACCGGGGAGCTGTTTTTT
TRBV6-6	-	TRBJ1-2	-	CASTGLGNYGYTF	TGTGCCAGTACGGGACTTGGGAACTATGGCTACACCTTC
TRBV6-2/TRBV6-3	-	TRBJ2-3	TRBD2	CASSEPSGGTDTQYF	TGTGCCAGCAGCGAACCTAGCGGGGGGACAGATACGCAGTATTTT
TRBV27	-	TRBJ2-2	-	CASSLALGAGELFF	TGTGCCAGCAGTTTGGCCCTGGGCGCCGGGGAGCTGTTTTTT
TRBV2	-	TRBJ2-1	TRBD2	CASRGTTSSYNEQFF	TGTGCCAGCAGGGGGACTACCAGCTCCTACAATGAGCAGTTCTTC